The TCR beta chain described here comes from a study of vaccination effects on CD4 cells after COVID-19. Within the ViraFEST assay, antigen-specific CD4+ T cells underwent expansion with viral peptide pools prior to sequencing. Subsequent to 10 days of culture, CD4+ T cells were isolated. Vaccinated recipients, who were negative for nucleocapsid antibodies, had no history of SARS-CoV-2 infection. Concerning this clone: Its antigen is not identified.

CDR3 length: 14 residues. Germline CDR1 LNHDA, CDR2 SQIVND (reference sequence). J was trimmed by 7 bases and V by 11 bases; bases with no gene match: 10. The assay was immunoSEQ multiplex PCR, and TCRdb's table has in-frame clones only and misses some. The sample includes tens of thousands of clones, 76% of them seen just once. The sequence was obtained from a human donor who received a COVID-19 vaccine. The gene calls are TRBV19 and TRBJ1-6, with 8 bases identical to TRBD1. The sample consisted of CD4+ T cells from PBMCs cultured with HCoV-NL63 spike peptides, taken before COVID-19 vaccination. CDR3 bases: TGTGCCGCCAAACGGACAGGGCAAAATTCACCCCTCCACTTT. Protein sequence: CAAKRTGQNSPLHF.